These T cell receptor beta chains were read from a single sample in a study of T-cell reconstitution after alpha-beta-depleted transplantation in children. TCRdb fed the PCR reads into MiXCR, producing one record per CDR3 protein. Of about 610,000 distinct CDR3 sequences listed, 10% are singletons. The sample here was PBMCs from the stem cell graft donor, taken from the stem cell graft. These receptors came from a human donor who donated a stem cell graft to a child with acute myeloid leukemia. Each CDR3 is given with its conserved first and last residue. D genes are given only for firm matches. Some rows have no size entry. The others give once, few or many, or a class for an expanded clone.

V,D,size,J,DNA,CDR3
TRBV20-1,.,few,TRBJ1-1,TGCAGCACGGACAGAAACACTGAAGCTTTCTTT,CSTDRNTEAFF
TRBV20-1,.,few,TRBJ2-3,TGCAGTGCTAGAGACCACTCGGATACGCAGTATTTT,CSARDHSDTQYF
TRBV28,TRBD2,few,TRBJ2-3,TGTGCCAGCATGGGGGGACTAGCGGGAAGTACAGATACGCAGTATTTT,CASMGGLAGSTDTQYF
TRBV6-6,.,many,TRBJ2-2,TGTGCCAGCAGGAAGGGGGAGCTGTTTTTT,CASRKGELFF
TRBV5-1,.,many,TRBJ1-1,TGCGCCAGCAGCGTAAAAGGTATGGCTTTCTTT,CASSVKGMAFF
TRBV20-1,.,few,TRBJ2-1,TGCAGTCCCGGGGGATACAATGAGCAGTTCTTC,CSPGGYNEQFF
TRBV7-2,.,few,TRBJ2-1,TGTGCCAGCAGCTTAGACTTCGGGCCTCCAATGCAGTTCTTC,CASSLDFGPPMQFF
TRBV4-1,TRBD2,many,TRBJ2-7,TGCGCCAGCAGCTTATCTGCGGGAGCCTTCTACGAGCAGTACTTC,CASSLSAGAFYEQYF
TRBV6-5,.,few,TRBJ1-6,TGTGCCAGCAGTTACGGCAGGCCCGGGAATTCACCCCTCCACTTT,CASSYGRPGNSPLHF
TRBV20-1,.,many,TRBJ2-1,TGCAGTGCTAGTTGGGCCGGGCGGGGCGGAACCTACAATGAGCAGTTCTTC,CSASWAGRGGTYNEQFF
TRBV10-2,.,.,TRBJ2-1,TGCGCCAGCAGTGAACGGGAGTACAATGAGCAGTTCTTC,CASSEREYNEQFF
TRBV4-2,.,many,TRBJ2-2,TGTGCCAGCAGCCAAGAGTCGAACACCGGGGAGCTGTTTTTT,CASSQESNTGELFF
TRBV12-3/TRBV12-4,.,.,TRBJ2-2,TGTGCCAGCAGCCCCGGGACGGTTCGGACCGGGGAGCTGTTTTTT,CASSPGTVRTGELFF
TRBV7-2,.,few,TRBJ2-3,TGTGCCAGCAGCTTAAAGTTACGTAGCACAGATACGCAGTATTTT,CASSLKLRSTDTQYF
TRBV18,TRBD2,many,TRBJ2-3,TGTGCCAGCAGCCCGACTAGCGGTAGCACAGATACGCAGTATTTT,CASSPTSGSTDTQYF
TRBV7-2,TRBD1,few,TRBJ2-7,TGTGCCAGCAGGCCTCAGACAGGGATCTACGAGCAGTACTTC,CASRPQTGIYEQYF
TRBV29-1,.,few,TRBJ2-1,TGCAGCGTTGTGAGGCCTAAGAAGCATGAGCAGTTCTTC,CSVVRPKKHEQFF
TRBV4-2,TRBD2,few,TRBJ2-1,TGTGCCAGCAGCCAAGATATGACTAGCGGGAGGATGGGGGACAATGAGCAGTTCTTC,CASSQDMTSGRMGDNEQFF
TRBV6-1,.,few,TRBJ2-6,TGTGCCAGCAGTAAGGGCGCGGGAACTGGGGCCAACGTCCTGACTTTC,CASSKGAGTGANVLTF
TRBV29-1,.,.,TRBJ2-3,TGCAGCGGGGGCACAGGAGATACGCAGTATTTT,CSGGTGDTQYF
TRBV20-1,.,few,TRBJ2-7,TGCAGTGCTAGATCCCCGTCCCGCCGGGGTGAGCAGTACTTC,CSARSPSRRGEQYF
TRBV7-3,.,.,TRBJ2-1,TGTGCCAGCAGCTTAACGGGCGGGACCCTCTACAATGAGCAGTTCTTC,CASSLTGGTLYNEQFF
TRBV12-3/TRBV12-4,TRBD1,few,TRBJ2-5,TGTGCCAGCATTCTAACCGGGACAGTCCAAGAGACCCAGTACTTC,CASILTGTVQETQYF
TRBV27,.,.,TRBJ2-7,TGTGCCAGCAGTTCCCTCGGGAGCCCCTACGAGCAGTACTTC,CASSSLGSPYEQYF
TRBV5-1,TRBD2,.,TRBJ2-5,TGCGCCAGCAGCCCGGGAGGACTGCAACAAGAGACCCTGTACTTC,CASSPGGLQQETLYF
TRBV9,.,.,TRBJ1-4,TGTGCCGCAGAAAAACTGTTTTTT,CAAEKLFF
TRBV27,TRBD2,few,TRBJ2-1,TGTGCCAGCAGTTGTATCCCTAGCGGGAGAGGCTTACTTTACAATGAGCAGTTCTTC,CASSCIPSGRGLLYNEQFF
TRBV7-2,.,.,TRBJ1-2,TGTGCCAGCAGCCCTAGCCTCTATGGCTACACCTTC,CASSPSLYGYTF
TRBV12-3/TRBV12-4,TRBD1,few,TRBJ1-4,TGTGCCAGCAGTTGGGGACAGCGGGTAGAAAAACTGTTTTTT,CASSWGQRVEKLFF
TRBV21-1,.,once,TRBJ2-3,TGTGCCAGCAGCAAAGGACCCATGCATGGCCCGAACTTGGATACGCAGTATTTT,CASSKGPMHGPNLDTQYF
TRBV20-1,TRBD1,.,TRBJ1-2,TGCAGTGCTAGAGATCTCTGGGACAGGTCCGACTCAGGGCACTATGGCTACACCTTC,CSARDLWDRSDSGHYGYTF
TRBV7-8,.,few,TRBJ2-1,TGTGCCAGCAGCTCAGTCGGGCGGATCTACAATGAGCAGTTCTTC,CASSSVGRIYNEQFF
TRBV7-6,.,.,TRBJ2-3,TGTGCCAGCAGCTTAGCCTCCAGGACAGATACGCAGTATTTT,CASSLASRTDTQYF
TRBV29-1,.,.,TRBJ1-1,TGCAGCGCTAACCTGGGGAACACTGAAGCTTTCTTT,CSANLGNTEAFF
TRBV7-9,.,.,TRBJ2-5,TGTGCCAGCAGCTACCTAGCCCAACAAGAGACCCAGTACTTC,CASSYLAQQETQYF
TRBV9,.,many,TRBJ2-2,TGTGCCAGCAGCGTGTACGGGAACACCGGGGAGCTGTTTTTT,CASSVYGNTGELFF
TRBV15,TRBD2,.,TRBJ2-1,TGTGCCACCAGATTCGACAGCGGGATCTACAATGAGCAGTTCTTC,CATRFDSGIYNEQFF
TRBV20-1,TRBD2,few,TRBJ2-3,TGCAGTGCTACTGGACTAGCGGACCATGATACGCAGTATTTT,CSATGLADHDTQYF
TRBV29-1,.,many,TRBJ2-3,TGCAGCGCTATCCCCCCCGGAGGGTACACAGATACGCAGTATTTT,CSAIPPGGYTDTQYF
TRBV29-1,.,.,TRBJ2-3,TGCAGCGTTGGGGGACCCAGCACAGATACGCAGTATTTT,CSVGGPSTDTQYF
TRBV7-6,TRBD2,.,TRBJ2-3,TGTGCCAGCAGCCACCTCTCTGACGCGGGAGTGAATACGCAGTATTTT,CASSHLSDAGVNTQYF
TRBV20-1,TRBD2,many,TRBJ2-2,TGCAGTGCTAGAGATTCCCGCGGACTAGCGGAGAACACCGGGGAGCTGTTTTTT,CSARDSRGLAENTGELFF